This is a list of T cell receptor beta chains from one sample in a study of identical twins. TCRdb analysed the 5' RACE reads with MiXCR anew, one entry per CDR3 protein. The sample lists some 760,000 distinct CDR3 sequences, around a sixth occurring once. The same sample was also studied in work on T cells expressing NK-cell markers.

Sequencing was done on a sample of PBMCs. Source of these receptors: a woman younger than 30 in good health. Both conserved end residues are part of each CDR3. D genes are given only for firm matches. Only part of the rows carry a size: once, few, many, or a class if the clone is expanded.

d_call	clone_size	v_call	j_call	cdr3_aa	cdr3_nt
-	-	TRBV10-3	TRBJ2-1	CAISVVPGGNEQFF	TGTGCCATCAGTGTGGTACCAGGGGGGAATGAGCAGTTCTTC
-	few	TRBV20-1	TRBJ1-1	CSASVDLYYTEAFF	TGCAGTGCTAGCGTCGATCTGTACTACACTGAAGCTTTCTTT
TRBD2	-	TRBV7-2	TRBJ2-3	CASSLEEREGTDTQYF	TGTGCCAGCAGCTTAGAGGAGCGGGAGGGCACAGATACGCAGTATTTT
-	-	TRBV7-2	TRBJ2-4	CASSSVGTRRNIQYF	TGTGCCAGCAGCTCTGTGGGTACAAGACGGAACATTCAGTACTTC
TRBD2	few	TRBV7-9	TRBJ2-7	CASRIGGGSYEQYF	TGTGCCAGCAGGATCGGGGGAGGGTCCTACGAGCAGTACTTC
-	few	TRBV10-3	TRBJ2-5	CATGDFGETQYF	TGTGCCACCGGGGATTTTGGGGAGACCCAGTACTTC
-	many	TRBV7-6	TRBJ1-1	CASSYTGNTEAFF	TGTGCCAGCAGCTACACGGGGAACACTGAAGCTTTCTTT
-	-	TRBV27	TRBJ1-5	CASSFDGFNQPQHF	TGTGCCAGCAGTTTTGACGGCTTCAATCAGCCCCAGCATTTT
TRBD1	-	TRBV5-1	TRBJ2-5	CASSFTGAGETQYF	TGCGCCAGCAGCTTTACAGGGGCAGGGGAGACCCAGTACTTC
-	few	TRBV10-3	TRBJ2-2	CAISESETTGELFF	TGTGCCATCAGTGAATCGGAGACCACCGGGGAGCTGTTTTTT
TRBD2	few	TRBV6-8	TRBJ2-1	CASSYTGLAGLVFYNEQFF	TGTGCCAGCAGTTACACGGGACTAGCGGGGTTAGTATTCTACAATGAGCAGTTCTTC
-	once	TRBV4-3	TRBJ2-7	CASSQSRMWAVTEQYF	TGCGCCAGCAGCCAATCACGGATGTGGGCAGTGACCGAGCAGTACTTC
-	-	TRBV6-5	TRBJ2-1	CASSYPQDYSYNEQFF	TGTGCCAGCAGTTACCCTCAGGACTACTCCTACAATGAGCAGTTCTTC
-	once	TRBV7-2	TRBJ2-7	CASSLKPESSYEQYF	TGTGCCAGCAGCCTTAAGCCGGAGAGCTCCTACGAGCAGTACTTC
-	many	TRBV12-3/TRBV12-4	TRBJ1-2	CASSFNQLYGYTF	TGTGCCAGCAGTTTTAATCAGCTCTATGGCTACACCTTC
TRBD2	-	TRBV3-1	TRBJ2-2	CASKGLAGKGTNTGELFF	TGTGCCAGCAAGGGACTAGCGGGGAAAGGGACTAACACCGGGGAGCTGTTTTTT
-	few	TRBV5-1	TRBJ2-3	CASSREVTDTQYF	TGCGCCAGCAGCCGAGAGGTGACAGATACGCAGTATTTT
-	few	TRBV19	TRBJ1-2	CASNDPGGRYGYTF	TGTGCCAGTAACGACCCCGGGGGCCGCTATGGCTACACCTTC
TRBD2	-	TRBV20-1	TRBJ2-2	CSARDAGGGGTGELFF	TGCAGTGCTAGAGATGCGGGCGGCGGGGGCACCGGGGAGCTGTTTTTT
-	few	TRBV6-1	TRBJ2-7	CASSESAGYEQYF	TGTGCCAGCAGTGAATCGGCAGGTTACGAGCAGTACTTC
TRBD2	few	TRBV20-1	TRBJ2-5	CSAHPEAGVQETQYF	TGCAGTGCACATCCTGAAGCGGGGGTTCAAGAGACCCAGTACTTC
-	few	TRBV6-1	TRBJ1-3	CASGRRTASGNTIYF	TGTGCCAGCGGGAGAAGGACGGCCTCTGGAAACACCATATATTTT
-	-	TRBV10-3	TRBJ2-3	CAIMGADTQYF	TGTGCCATCATGGGTGCAGATACGCAGTATTTT
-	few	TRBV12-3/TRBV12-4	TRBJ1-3	CASSPQRYHTIYF	TGTGCCAGCAGCCCCCAACGGTATCACACCATATATTTT
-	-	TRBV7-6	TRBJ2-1	CASHEASGEQFF	TGTGCCAGCCATGAGGCTTCGGGTGAGCAGTTCTTC
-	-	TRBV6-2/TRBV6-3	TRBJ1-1	CASSYPRTSTANTEAFF	TGTGCCAGCAGTTACCCCCGGACATCTACTGCGAACACTGAAGCTTTCTTT
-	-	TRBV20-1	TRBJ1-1	CSATQGHTEAFF	TGCAGTGCTACTCAGGGGCACACTGAAGCTTTCTTT
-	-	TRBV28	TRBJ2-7	CASSSPSSIYEQYF	TGTGCCAGCAGTTCCCCTTCCTCAATCTACGAGCAGTACTTC
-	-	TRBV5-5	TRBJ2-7	CASEPTDGSYEQYF	TGTGCCAGCGAGCCGACGGACGGATCCTACGAGCAGTACTTC
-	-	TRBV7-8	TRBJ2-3	CASRPPSASTDTQYF	TGTGCCAGCAGACCCCCTAGCGCTAGCACAGATACGCAGTATTTT
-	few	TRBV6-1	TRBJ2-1	CATRDPSSPYNEQFF	TGTGCCACCCGGGACCCCTCCAGCCCCTACAATGAGCAGTTCTTC
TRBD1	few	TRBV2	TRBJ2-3	CASDRGLSTDTQYF	TGTGCCAGCGACAGGGGGCTTAGCACAGATACGCAGTATTTT
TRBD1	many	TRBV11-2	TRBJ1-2	CASSPWTGGGYYGYTF	TGTGCCAGCAGCCCGTGGACAGGGGGCGGATACTATGGCTACACCTTC
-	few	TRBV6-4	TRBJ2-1	CASSDVISLGSSSYNEQFF	TGTGCCAGCAGTGACGTGATTTCCTTAGGCTCGAGCTCCTACAATGAGCAGTTCTTC
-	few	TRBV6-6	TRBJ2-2	CANGANTGELFF	TGTGCCAACGGTGCGAACACCGGGGAGCTGTTTTTT
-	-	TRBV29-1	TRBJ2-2	CSVFRGANTGELFF	TGCAGCGTTTTCAGGGGCGCGAACACCGGGGAGCTGTTTTTT
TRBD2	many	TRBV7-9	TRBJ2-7	CASSFLGGGDSYEQYF	TGTGCCAGCAGCTTTCTCGGGGGGGGAGACTCCTACGAGCAGTACTTC
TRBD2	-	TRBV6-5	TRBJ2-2	CASSYVAGGNTGELFF	TGTGCCAGCAGTTACGTAGCGGGGGGGAACACCGGGGAGCTGTTTTTT
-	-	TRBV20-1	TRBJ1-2	CSARGQGPNYGYTF	TGCAGTGCTAGGGGCCAAGGACCCAACTATGGCTACACCTTC
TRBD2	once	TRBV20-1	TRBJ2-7	CSARDARGGSSEQYF	TGCAGTGCTAGAGATGCGCGGGGGGGCTCGAGCGAGCAGTACTTC
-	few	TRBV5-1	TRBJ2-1	CASSSQIDEQFF	TGCGCCAGCAGCTCCCAGATTGATGAGCAGTTCTTC
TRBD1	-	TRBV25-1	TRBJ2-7	CASSGDRGFREQYF	TGTGCCAGCAGTGGGGACAGGGGTTTTCGTGAGCAGTACTTC
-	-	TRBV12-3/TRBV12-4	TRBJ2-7	CASTPTRGRGEQYF	TGTGCCAGCACCCCGACTAGGGGGCGAGGCGAGCAGTACTTC
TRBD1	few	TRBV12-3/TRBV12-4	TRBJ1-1	CASRQGAAEAFF	TGTGCCAGCAGACAGGGGGCGGCTGAAGCTTTCTTT
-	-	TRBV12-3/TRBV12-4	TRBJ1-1	CASSTYGTEAFF	TGTGCCAGCAGTACATACGGCACTGAAGCTTTCTTT
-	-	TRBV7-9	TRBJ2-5	CASTLDVGTRETQYF	TGTGCCAGCACCCTCGATGTAGGGACGAGGGAGACCCAGTACTTC
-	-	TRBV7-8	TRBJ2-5	CASSSTFDSQETQYF	TGTGCCAGCAGCTCTACTTTCGACAGCCAAGAGACCCAGTACTTC
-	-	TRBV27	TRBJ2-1	CASSSLTSYNEQFF	TGTGCCAGCAGTTCCCTTACTAGTTACAATGAGCAGTTCTTC
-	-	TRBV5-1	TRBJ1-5	CASSATGLGGNQPQHF	TGCGCCAGCAGCGCAACAGGGCTGGGAGGCAATCAGCCCCAGCATTTT
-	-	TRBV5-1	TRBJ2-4	CASSPESLLAKNIQYF	TGCGCCAGCAGCCCGGAGAGCCTGCTAGCCAAAAACATTCAGTACTTC
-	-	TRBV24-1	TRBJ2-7	CATPTQGRYEQYF	TGTGCCACCCCTACCCAAGGGAGGTACGAGCAGTACTTC
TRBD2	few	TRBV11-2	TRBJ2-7	CASTQSGGPTYEQYF	TGTGCCAGTACACAATCGGGAGGGCCTACCTACGAGCAGTACTTC
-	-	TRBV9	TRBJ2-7	CASSVGWMGSYEQYF	TGTGCCAGCAGCGTAGGGTGGATGGGGTCCTACGAGCAGTACTTC